The clone carrying this T cell receptor beta chain was detected only a few times. Its specificity is unknown. V gave up 3 bases and J gave up 1 base, with 12 bases separating them. In germline, CDR1 is GTSNPN, CDR2 SVGIG (reference sequence). CDR3 length equals 14 residues. Patients with uncontrolled infections, other autoimmune diseases, pregnancy or lactation were excluded. Thyroid ultrasound and orbital computed tomography, with clinical symptoms and serum thyroxine and TRAb, informed diagnoses. Authors of the study amplified TCR beta CDR3 regions from RNA transcripts. With the HTBI primer set, the TCR CDR3 went through a first round of RT-PCR. MiXCR, run by TCRdb on the multiplex PCR reads, gives a single entry per CDR3 protein. This table holds about 570,000 distinct CDR3 sequences, about half found once. This record belongs to a study of T cells in Graves' hyperthyroidism and ophthalmopathy. Study results and caveats: Ophthalmopathy and stable hyperthyroidism were separated by a 13 V-J model. The blood repertoire included most of the expanded thyroid clonotypes above 0.001.

Specimen: peripheral blood or thyroid tissue (not recorded which). This chain connects TRBV30 to TRBJ1-1; D remains unclear. The sequence was collected from an adult woman with Graves' disease, either hyperthyroidism or ophthalmopathy (not recorded which). CDR3 DNA sequence: TGTGCCTGGAGGGACGGCAGTAGGAACACTGAAGCTTTCTTT. This encodes CAWRDGSRNTEAFF.